A single sample gave rise to the 27 T cell receptor beta chains below, sequenced in a study of a mutant IDH1 vaccine in newly diagnosed glioma. No antigen has been identified for these receptors. Regarding time point: week 11, during vaccination. Vaccinated patients received 300 ug of mutant IDH1 20-mer peptide per dose, with topical imiquimod. The table came from immunoSEQ multiplex PCR; TCRdb's copy has only in-frame clones and leaves some out. The sample yields roughly 22,000 clones, 89% seen once. The sequencing used PBMCs, collected from a glioma patient whose treatment included an IDH1 peptide vaccine. These TCRs come from a woman aged 35 to 49 with glioma.

The V and J genes are TRBV10-1 and TRBJ2-1; D ambiguous. Germline V gene data show CDR1 as WNHNN and CDR2 as SYGVQD (reference sequence). The CDR3 sequence is 16 residues long. The ends were cut back, 5 bases at V and 0 bases at J, with 14 bases in the middle. The CDR3 bases are TGCGCCAGCAGTAATCGCCCGATTAGCTCCTACAATGAGCAGTTCTTC. Translating gives CASSNRPISSYNEQFF.

The chain uses TRBV5-1 and TRBJ1-2; TRBD1 is a possible D gene (5 bases). This CDR3 region has 12 residues. From germline, CDR1 is SGHRS and CDR2 YFSETQ. The ends were cut back, 2 bases at V and 8 bases at J, with 10 bases in the middle. The CDR3 sequence is CASSFGRDGYTF. The CDR3 nucleotides read TGCGCCAGCAGCTTTGGCAGGGACGGCTACACCTTC.

This sequence joins TRBV15 and TRBJ2-3; the match to TRBD2 covers 7 bases. Trimming at V came to 3 bases and at J to 4 bases, leaving 7 bases not matched to a gene. This CDR3 comprises 15 residues. The germline CDR1 and CDR2 sequences are LNHNV and YYDKDF (reference sequence). CDR3 protein: CATSSPRTSSDTQYF. DNA for the CDR3: TGTGCCACCAGCAGTCCCAGGACTAGTTCAGATACGCAGTATTTT.

This rearrangement joins TRBV5-1 to TRBJ2-1, with D possibly matching TRBD2 (6 bases). The germline CDR1 and CDR2 sequences are SGHRS and YFSETQ. There are 15 residues in the CDR3. Between the trimmed V and J ends, which lost 3 bases and 2 bases, there was a span of 12 bases. The DNA for the CDR3 is TGCGCCAGCAGCTCGGAGGGCCCTACCTACAATGAGCAGTTCTTC. Amino acids: CASSSEGPTYNEQFF.

The chain joins TRBV6-1 to TRBJ2-7; 10 nucleotides match TRBD2. This CDR3 contains 15 residues. Trimming took 7 bases from V and 5 from J; bases not matched to a gene: 11. CDR1 is MNHNS, CDR2 SASEGT, per germline. CDR3 coding DNA: TGTGCCAGCACCCCAAAGGTGGGGACTAGCGACGAGCAGTACTTC. As protein: CASTPKVGTSDEQYF.

The chain carries TRBV2 and TRBJ2-7; TRBD1 matches 7 bases. CDR1 SNHLY and CDR2 FYNNEI come from the germline V gene. J was trimmed by 2 bases and V by 6 bases; bases with no gene match: 7. This CDR3 has 14 amino acids. The DNA of the CDR3 is TGTGCCAGCAGCCTACAGGGGTCTCCCTACGAGCAGTACTTC. Translating gives CASSLQGSPYEQYF.

The rearrangement uses TRBV4-1 and TRBJ2-1, with no clear D. V was pared by 0 bases and J by 4 bases, with 16 bases between. The CDR3 has 17 amino acids. Germline CDR1 MGHRA, CDR2 YSYEKL. CDR3 sequence (DNA): TGCGCCAGCAGCCAAGAGGCAGTGAGACTCACTTACAATGAGCAGTTCTTC. This gives the protein CASSQEAVRLTYNEQFF.

The rearrangement uses TRBV5-1 and TRBJ2-7, with no clear D. Deletions cut 0 bases from V and 2 bases from J, with 9 bases between. The germline gives CDR1 SGHRS, CDR2 YFSETQ. This CDR3 has 14 residues. Here the CDR3 DNA reads TGCGCCAGCAGCTTGGTAATGGGTCCCTACGAGCAGTACTTC. Its translation: CASSLVMGPYEQYF.

The chain employs TRBV5-4 and TRBJ2-7, with 7 bases aligning to TRBD2. CDR3 length equals 15 residues. The V and J ends lost 4 bases and 0 bases, in that order; junction bases with no gene match: 7. Germline V gives CDR1 SGHNT, CDR2 YYREEE (reference sequence). The CDR3 sequence is CASSPAGGSSYEQYF. In nucleotides, the CDR3 is TGTGCCAGCAGCCCGGCCGGGGGGTCCTCCTACGAGCAGTACTTC.

Points on this clone: The junction departs from germline at one end; a sequencing error may be responsible. The chain links TRBV7-7 to TRBJ1-1; tentative D call: TRBD1 (5 bases). The CDR3 has 13 amino acids. Germline loops: CDR1 SSHAT, CDR2 FNYEAQ (reference sequence). CDR3 loop: CASSAGTNTEAFF. CDR3 nucleotide sequence: TGTGCTAGCAGCGCCGGGACCAACACTGAAGCTTTCTTT. Supplemented by reference TRBV7-7 and TRBJ1-1, the full variable domain reads GAGVSQSPRYKVTKRGQDVTLRCDPISSHATLYWYQQALGQGPEFLTYFNYEAQPDKSGLPSDRFSAERPEGSISTLTIQRTEQRDSAMYRCASSAGTNTEAFFGQGTRLTVV.

The CDR3 sequence: CASSRESGNEQFF. The CDR3 coding sequence is TGTGCCAGCTCCAGGGAGTCGGGCAATGAGCAGTTCTTC. The V call is TRBV2, the J call TRBJ2-1; either TRBD1 or TRBD2 may fit D (5 bases each). Germline V gives CDR1 SNHLY, CDR2 FYNNEI. V lost 8 bases and J lost 6, with 14 bases in between. CDR3 length equals 13 residues.

J is TRBJ2-2 and V is TRBV5-1, with 15 positions matching TRBD2. Germline loops: CDR1 SGHRS, CDR2 YFSETQ. The junction had 2 bases not matched to a gene; V was cut back by 3 bases and J by 5 bases. This CDR3 contains 16 residues. CDR3 nucleotide sequence: TGCGCCAGCAGCTGGACTAGCGGGGGGGGTACCGGGGAGCTGTTTTTT. Its translation is CASSWTSGGGTGELFF.

The chain carries TRBV6-5 and TRBJ2-7, with 8 bases aligning to TRBD1. The V gene end was trimmed by 6 bases and the J gene end by 4 bases; junction bases not matched to a gene: 11. This CDR3 is 15 amino acids long. The germline gives CDR1 MNHEY, CDR2 SVGAGI. The CDR3 region is CASRPMTGVRYEQYF. In DNA, the CDR3 is TGTGCCAGCAGACCAATGACAGGGGTAAGGTACGAGCAGTACTTC.

This chain joins TRBV29-1 and TRBJ2-7; the D is unclear. CDR1 is SQVTM and CDR2 is ANQGSEA in the germline V gene. Deletions cut 1 base from V and 2 bases from J, with 9 bases between. The CDR3 has 13 amino acids. The CDR3 DNA sequence: TGCAGCGTTGAAGGGGCTGTTACCTACGAGCAGTACTTC. This translates into CSVEGAVTYEQYF.

This chain's CDR3 is CASSLGGGGEQYF. The DNA of the CDR3 is TGTGCCAGCAGCTTGGGGGGCGGGGGCGAGCAGTACTTC. The V gene is TRBV5-6, the J gene TRBJ2-7, with TRBD2 identical over 7 bases. The trim removed 0 bases at V and 6 bases at J, leaving 3 bases unmatched. The germline V gene encodes CDR1 SGHDT and CDR2 YYEEEE. This CDR3 comprises 13 residues.

The chain has TRBV5-4 and TRBJ2-7; D could derive from TRBD1 or TRBD2 (6 bases each). The CDR3 extends over 13 amino acids. The V gene's germline CDR1 is SGHNT and CDR2 YYREEE (reference sequence). V was trimmed by 0 bases and J by 7 bases, leaving 11 bases between them. Here the CDR3 reads CASSLGGAVEQYF. DNA of the CDR3: TGTGCCAGCAGCTTGGGGGGGGCAGTTGAGCAGTACTTC. Full variable domain (missing parts from reference TRBV5-4 and TRBJ2-7): ETGVTQSPTHLIKTRGQQVTLRCSSQSGHNTVSWYQQALGQGPQFIFQYYREEENGRGNFPPRFSGLQFPNYSSELNVNALELDDSALYLCASSLGGAVEQYFGPGTRLTVT.

This clone has a handful of counts. The rearrangement uses TRBV30 and TRBJ1-1; D not resolved. The CDR3 runs 12 residues. V lost 1 base to trimming and J lost 1 base, with 4 bases between them. Germline CDR1 and CDR2: GTSNPN and SVGIG (reference sequence). The CDR3 coding sequence is TGTGCCTGGAGTGATGGGAACACTGAAGCTTTCTTT. Encoded protein: CAWSDGNTEAFF.

V usage is TRBV10-3 and J usage is TRBJ2-1; D possibly corresponds to TRBD2 (7 bases). V lost 6 bases and J lost 0, with 12 bases in between. The CDR3 is 15 residues long. Germline values: CDR1 ENHRY, CDR2 SYGVKD. CDR3 coding DNA: TGTGCCATCAGCCGAGGGGGGGACTCCTACAATGAGCAGTTCTTC. It codes for CAISRGGDSYNEQFF.

The J gene is TRBJ2-1, the V gene TRBV20-1; tentative D call: TRBD1 (5 bases). The CDR3 has 10 amino acids. CDR1 is DFQATT and CDR2 is SNEGSKA in the germline V gene (reference sequence). V lost 3 bases and J 13 bases, leaving 10 bases between the germline ends. This chain's CDR3 is CSARDNLQFF. Here the CDR3 DNA reads TGCAGTGCTAGGGACAATCTTCAGTTCTTC.

This chain connects TRBV10-3 to TRBJ1-2; D is unclear. Between the trimmed V and J ends, which lost 3 bases and 1 base, there was a span of 15 bases. Germline loops: CDR1 ENHRY, CDR2 SYGVKD. This CDR3 has 16 amino acids. The DNA for the CDR3 is TGTGCCATCAGTGAACTTGAACCGGGCAATAACTATGGCTACACCTTC. Translating gives CAISELEPGNNYGYTF.

This clone has only one observation. The chain joins TRBV6-1 to TRBJ1-6, with TRBD1 identical over 9 bases. J lost 7 bases, V lost 5 bases, and 6 bases had no gene match. Per germline, CDR1 MNHNS and CDR2 SASEGT. This CDR3 is built from 15 residues. The CDR3 nucleotides are TGTGCCAGCAGTCCCCGGGACAGGGCCAATTCACCCCTCCACTTT. It codes for CASSPRDRANSPLHF.

The V gene is TRBV10-2, the J gene TRBJ1-5; D remains unclear. CDR3 length equals 15 residues. Looked up from germline, CDR1 is WSHSY and CDR2 is SAAADI. V dropped 6 bases and J dropped 0 bases, with 12 bases sitting between them. CDR3 coding DNA: TGCGCCAGCAGCCCATTTTTCCATAGCAATCAGCCCCAGCATTTT. Translated: CASSPFFHSNQPQHF.

V gene TRBV29-1 combines with J gene TRBJ2-1, with D perhaps matching TRBD2 (7 bases). This CDR3 is built from 13 residues. Germline CDR1 SQVTM, CDR2 ANQGSEA. V was trimmed by 7 bases and J by 4 bases, leaving 14 bases between them. CDR3 residues: CSAGGRGYNEQFF. CDR3 nucleotide sequence: TGCAGCGCCGGGGGGCGGGGATACAATGAGCAGTTCTTC.

V and J are TRBV4-3 and TRBJ2-1, with D perhaps matching TRBD2 (5 bases). The CDR3 sequence is 13 residues long. Germline V gives CDR1 LGHNA, CDR2 YSLEER. V lost 1 base and J 9 bases, leaving 10 bases between the germline ends. The CDR3 DNA follows: TGCGCCAGCAGCCAAGCCGAGGGAATTGAGCAGTTCTTC. Amino acid sequence: CASSQAEGIEQFF.

This chain connects TRBV6-1 to TRBJ1-5; no definite D call. CDR3 length equals 13 residues. Looked up from germline, CDR1 is MNHNS and CDR2 is SASEGT. Trimming removed 7 bases at V and 3 bases at J, with 10 bases between. DNA of the CDR3: TGTGCCAGCACTCCGGATCCCAATCAGCCCCAGCATTTT. It yields the protein CASTPDPNQPQHF.

J is TRBJ2-3 and V is TRBV5-1, with 8 bases identical to TRBD1. The CDR3 runs 18 residues. The germline V gene encodes CDR1 SGHRS and CDR2 YFSETQ. The ends lost 4 bases at V and 3 bases at J; junction bases unmatched: 16. The CDR3 is CASSPEYTTGATTDTQYF. CDR3 bases: TGCGCCAGCAGCCCCGAATACACGACAGGGGCCACTACAGATACGCAGTATTTT.

By share, this clone ranks as medium-sized. The rearrangement links TRBV20-1 to TRBJ1-4; TRBD1 agrees at 8 bases. From germline, CDR1 is DFQATT and CDR2 SNEGSKA (reference sequence). The CDR3 spans 11 residues. V lost 6 bases and J lost 11; bases outside the gene matches: 5. CDR3 bases: TGCAGTGCGAGGACAGGGTCGAAACTGTTTTTT. The encoded protein is CSARTGSKLFF.